This T cell receptor (beta chain) was sequenced during a study of T cells in Graves' hyperthyroidism and ophthalmopathy. The CDR3 extends over 14 amino acids. V was cut by 7 bases and J by 1 base, with 13 bases left in between. CDR1 is WSHSY, CDR2 SAAADI, per germline. Remarks on this clonotype: Its antigen is not identified.

Whole-study findings and limits: Ophthalmopathy cases were set apart from stable hyperthyroidism by a 13 V-J model.

Amplification of TCR beta CDR3 regions used RNA as the template. HTBI primers were employed in a first-round RT-PCR of the TCR CDR3. One entry per CDR3 protein results from TCRdb running MiXCR on the multiplex PCR reads. The table lists 500,000 to 800,000 distinct CDR3 sequences, nearly 45% of them singletons. Sequencing input: peripheral blood or thyroid tissue (not recorded which). The chain has TRBV10-2 and TRBJ1-1, with D maybe TRBD1 (5 bases). The TCR originated in an adult man with Graves' disease, either hyperthyroidism or ophthalmopathy (not recorded which). CDR3: CASIGTFGNTEAFF. The CDR3 nucleotides read TGCGCCAGCATAGGGACCTTTGGGAACACTGAAGCTTTCTTT.